This section outlines one TCR beta chain sequence together with its context. This clone was detected a few times. This clone's antigen is unknown. Nothing much larger sits one base from this clone, and base qualities are not available. The record originates from a study of ipilimumab plus nivolumab after autologous stem cell transplantation (dated by TCRdb to the early 2020s). Regarding the research as a whole: Trial patients received a median of about 5 ipilimumab doses and fewer than 10 nivolumab doses. Patients undergoing autologous transplant for high-risk diffuse large B cell lymphoma, mature T cell lymphoma, or multiple myeloma were enrolled in the trial. Included in the myeloma cohort were high-risk transplant-naive patients as well as patients relapsing within 3 years of a first autologous transplant. Thirty-five patients made up the trial's intent-to-treat population.

The investigation overall reported the following: According to the authors, a biologic rationale for studying the approach further came from T cell receptor repertoire, regulatory T cell phenotype and gut microbiota profiles. The authors concluded that, as post-transplant consolidation, combined checkpoint inhibition appeared tolerable.

Starting 14 to 28 days after the autologous transplant, patients began checkpoint therapy, which included ipilimumab at 1 mg/kg intravenously on day 1 of selected weeks. Nivolumab was administered at 3 mg/kg intravenously on day 1 of weeks 1, 4, 7, 10, and every two weeks through week 26. The study was a Phase Ib clinical trial testing combined checkpoint inhibition with ipilimumab and nivolumab as consolidation after autologous stem cell transplantation. The method behind the library was the immunoSEQ multiplex PCR assay. TCRdb holds this immuneACCESS table with in-frame rearrangements only. Some clones are missing; in checked studies, unresolved V genes explain under half, and the rest has no known cause. The sample table lists approximately 6,900 clones, 75% to 90% of them with a count of one. The ten largest clones take up around 5.1% of the sample. This TCR derives from a female donor with multiple myeloma. Source: PBMCs, taken in a trial of ipilimumab plus nivolumab as post-transplant consolidation.

The CDR3 amino acid sequence is: CASSSRWDYEQYF. The DNA is as follows: TGTGCCAGCAGCTCCCGCTGGGATTACGAGCAGTACTTC. Recombination connected TRBV7-2 to TRBJ2-7; the D gene is not confidently resolved. Inclusive of the bounding cysteine and phenylalanine, the CDR3 is 13 residues long. Here the CDR3 DNA is all that survives: 39 bases in frame from base 1. Via the germline V gene, CDR1 is SGHTA and CDR2 FQGNSA. V loses 4 bases of germline sequence and J loses 4 bases, and the interval between the two ends is 11 bases.